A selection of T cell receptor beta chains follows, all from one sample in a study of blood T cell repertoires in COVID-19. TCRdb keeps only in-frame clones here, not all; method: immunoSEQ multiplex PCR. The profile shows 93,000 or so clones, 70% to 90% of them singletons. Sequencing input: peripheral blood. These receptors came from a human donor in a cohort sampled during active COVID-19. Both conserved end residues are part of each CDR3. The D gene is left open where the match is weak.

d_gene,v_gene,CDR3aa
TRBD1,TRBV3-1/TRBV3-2,CASSRPDREETQYF
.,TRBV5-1,CASSLTGPLNTEAFF
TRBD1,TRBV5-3,CARSWMDRGHYEQYF
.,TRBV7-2,CASSLGQADTQYF
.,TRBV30,CAWTRDRGYTF
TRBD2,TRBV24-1,CATRSGLAEGGDTGELFF
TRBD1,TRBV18,CASSTGTGLNYGYTF
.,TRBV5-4,CASSLAGLALREQYF
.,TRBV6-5,CASSYYHTNYEQYF
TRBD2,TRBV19,CASSPRAAPGGNEQFF
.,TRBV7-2,CASSLDGGISAFF
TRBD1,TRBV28,CASSPPQGAKEAFF
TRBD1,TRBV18,CASSPRTGNYGYTF
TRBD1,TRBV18,CASSLGQGSGYTF
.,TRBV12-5,CASGLKVDGTGELFF
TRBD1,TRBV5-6,CASSLQTGGPNFAAFF
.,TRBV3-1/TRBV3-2,CASSQDPLALTDTQYF
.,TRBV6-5,CASSYSGAGDEQYF
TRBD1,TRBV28,CASLGQGNSYEQYF
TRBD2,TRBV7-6,CASRPKPLAGGSISTDTQYF
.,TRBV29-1,CSVGLLYSTDTQYF
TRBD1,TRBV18,CASSPRDRVYNEQFF
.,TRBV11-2,CASSFNRVGTEAFF
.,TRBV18,CASSRSDAGINIQYF
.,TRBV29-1,CSVEGGIGYGYTF
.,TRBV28,CASIGGYRNQPQHF
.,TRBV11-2,CASSLQSGGNQPQHF
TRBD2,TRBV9,CASSVAWREVTGELFF
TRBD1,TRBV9,CASSDTGGVYYGYTF
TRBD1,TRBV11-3,CASSFTGVNEQFF
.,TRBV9,CASSVDHSGNTIYF
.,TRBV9,CASSGRQYTEAFF
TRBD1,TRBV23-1,CASRLLEGQGFITEAFF
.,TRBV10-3,CAISTGTEAFF
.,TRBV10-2,CASSESEGPYGYTF
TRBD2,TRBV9,CASSEGTSGGLRYF
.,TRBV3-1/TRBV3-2,CASSPSFRGSYGYTF
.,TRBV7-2,CASSLAQGQETQYF
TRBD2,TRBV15,CATSRAGGPQETQYF
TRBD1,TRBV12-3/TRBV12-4,CASSRQGYEQYF
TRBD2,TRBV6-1,CASSVLAGYSTDTQYF